This T cell receptor beta chain was obtained from a study of T-cell reconstitution after alpha-beta-depleted transplantation in children. This CDR3 comprises 18 residues. The V end was cut by 0 bases, the J end by 0 bases, with 18 bases between. Germline CDR1 DFQATT, CDR2 SNEGSKA (reference sequence). Unique molecular identifiers tagged the TCRbeta library. Via MiXCR, TCRdb re-called the PCR reads, giving one row per CDR3 protein. The sample holds 600,000 or so distinct CDR3 sequences, under 30% seen once. Here the sequenced sample was PBMCs, mostly from graft donor cells, taken 360 days after TCRalphabeta/CD19-depleted stem cell transplant. The rearrangement links TRBV20-1 to TRBJ2-4, with D possibly TRBD2 on 7 matching bases. The source of this sequence is a boy under three years old who had a stem cell transplant for acute myeloid leukemia, so the T cells may come from the graft donor. CDR3 region: CSARDSWGGAKAKNIQYF. In DNA form, the CDR3 reads TGCAGTGCTAGAGACAGCTGGGGGGGGGCCAAAGCCAAAAACATTCAGTACTTC.